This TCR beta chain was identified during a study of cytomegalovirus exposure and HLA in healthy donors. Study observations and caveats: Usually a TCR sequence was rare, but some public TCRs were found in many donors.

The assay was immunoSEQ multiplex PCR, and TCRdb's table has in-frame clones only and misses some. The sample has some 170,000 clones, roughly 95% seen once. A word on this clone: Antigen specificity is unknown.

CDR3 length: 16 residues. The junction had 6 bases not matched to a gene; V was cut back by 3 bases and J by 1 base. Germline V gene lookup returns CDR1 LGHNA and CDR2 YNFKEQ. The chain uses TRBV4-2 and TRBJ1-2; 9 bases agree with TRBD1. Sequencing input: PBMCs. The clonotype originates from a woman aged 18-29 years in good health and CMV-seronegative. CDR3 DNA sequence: TGTGCCAGCAGCCAGGGACAGGGAGGGGGTAACTATGGCTACACCTTC. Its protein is CASSQGQGGGNYGYTF.